This is a list of T cell receptor beta chains from one sample in a study of PD-1 blockade in classical Hodgkin lymphoma. Data came from immunoSEQ multiplex PCR; TCRdb stores just in-frame clones and leaves some out. The table lists 90,000 to 110,000 clones, approximately 89% of them singletons. Source: peripheral blood mononuclear cells (PBMCs), taken before the fourth cycle of nivolumab. Every receptor here comes from a human donor with classical Hodgkin lymphoma. Each CDR3 is given with its conserved first and last residue. The D gene is left open where the match is weak. Expanded clones are given a class, and other clones once, few, many or no size at all.

v_call: TRBV28; d_call: TRBD1; j_call: TRBJ1-2; clone_size: -; cdr3_aa: CASSYDQRQGPGVGYGYTF; cdr3_nt: TGTGCCAGCAGTTATGACCAAAGACAGGGCCCAGGGGTTGGCTATGGCTACACCTTC
v_call: TRBV9; d_call: TRBD2; j_call: TRBJ2-5; clone_size: -; cdr3_aa: CASSADSGRAGETQYF; cdr3_nt: TGTGCCAGCAGCGCAGATAGCGGGAGGGCCGGGGAGACCCAGTACTTC
v_call: TRBV7-7; d_call: -; j_call: TRBJ2-3; clone_size: -; cdr3_aa: CASSSLASTDTQYF; cdr3_nt: TGTGCTAGCAGCTCCCTCGCTAGCACAGATACGCAGTATTTT
v_call: TRBV4-2; d_call: -; j_call: TRBJ2-1; clone_size: -; cdr3_aa: CASSQDRTVEQFF; cdr3_nt: TGTGCCAGCAGCCAAGATCGGACAGTCGAGCAGTTCTTC
v_call: TRBV25-1; d_call: -; j_call: TRBJ2-7; clone_size: -; cdr3_aa: CASSPRGDFYEQYF; cdr3_nt: TGTGCCAGCAGCCCCCGCGGAGATTTCTACGAGCAGTACTTC
v_call: TRBV5-1; d_call: -; j_call: TRBJ2-5; clone_size: -; cdr3_aa: CASRYQQETQYF; cdr3_nt: TGCGCCAGCAGATACCAACAAGAGACCCAGTACTTC
v_call: TRBV19; d_call: -; j_call: TRBJ1-1; clone_size: -; cdr3_aa: CASSYPAPEAFF; cdr3_nt: TGTGCCAGTAGCTACCCGGCCCCTGAAGCTTTCTTT
v_call: TRBV18; d_call: -; j_call: TRBJ2-5; clone_size: -; cdr3_aa: CASSPGQVETQYF; cdr3_nt: TGTGCCAGCTCACCAGGTCAGGTAGAGACCCAGTACTTC
v_call: TRBV5-5; d_call: -; j_call: TRBJ1-2; clone_size: -; cdr3_aa: CASSTRLSGANYGYTF; cdr3_nt: TGTGCCAGCAGCACCCGTCTTTCGGGGGCTAACTATGGCTACACCTTC
v_call: TRBV4-1; d_call: TRBD2; j_call: TRBJ2-1; clone_size: -; cdr3_aa: CASSPWLAGGSSYNEQFF; cdr3_nt: TGCGCCAGCAGCCCGTGGCTAGCGGGAGGAAGTTCCTACAATGAGCAGTTCTTC
v_call: TRBV25-1; d_call: -; j_call: TRBJ1-2; clone_size: -; cdr3_aa: CASSEFDSYYGYTF; cdr3_nt: TGTGCCAGCAGTGAATTCGACTCTTACTATGGCTACACCTTC
v_call: TRBV18; d_call: -; j_call: TRBJ2-7; clone_size: -; cdr3_aa: CASSPRDRYEQYF; cdr3_nt: TGTGCCAGCTCACCACGAGACAGGTACGAGCAGTACTTC
v_call: TRBV9; d_call: TRBD1; j_call: TRBJ1-2; clone_size: -; cdr3_aa: CASSESGTGVYGYTF; cdr3_nt: TGTGCCAGCAGCGAATCCGGGACAGGGGTCTATGGCTACACCTTC
v_call: TRBV19; d_call: TRBD1; j_call: TRBJ2-6; clone_size: once; cdr3_aa: CASSRGWTGSSGANVLTF; cdr3_nt: TGTGCCAGTAGCCGCGGATGGACAGGGTCCTCTGGGGCCAACGTCCTGACTTTC
v_call: TRBV9; d_call: -; j_call: TRBJ1-4; clone_size: -; cdr3_aa: CASSVTGEKLFF; cdr3_nt: TGTGCCAGCAGCGTAACAGGAGAAAAACTGTTTTTT
v_call: TRBV4-1; d_call: TRBD1; j_call: TRBJ1-4; clone_size: -; cdr3_aa: CASSLGTVPNEKLFF; cdr3_nt: TGCGCCAGCAGCCTTGGGACAGTCCCTAATGAAAAACTGTTTTTT
v_call: TRBV11-3; d_call: -; j_call: TRBJ1-1; clone_size: -; cdr3_aa: CASSRTENTEAFF; cdr3_nt: TGTGCCAGCAGCCGGACAGAGAACACTGAAGCTTTCTTT
v_call: TRBV7-2; d_call: -; j_call: TRBJ2-7; clone_size: -; cdr3_aa: CASSGGSGTLSYEQYF; cdr3_nt: TGTGCCAGCAGCGGTGGGTCGGGGACACTCTCCTACGAGCAGTACTTC
v_call: TRBV7-9; d_call: TRBD2; j_call: TRBJ2-5; clone_size: -; cdr3_aa: CASSFGLAGGGETQYF; cdr3_nt: TGTGCCAGCAGCTTTGGACTAGCGGGAGGGGGGGAGACCCAGTACTTC
v_call: TRBV27; d_call: -; j_call: TRBJ2-7; clone_size: -; cdr3_aa: CASSSDKWGSPYEQYF; cdr3_nt: TGTGCCAGCAGTTCCGACAAGTGGGGGAGCCCCTACGAGCAGTACTTC
v_call: TRBV16; d_call: -; j_call: TRBJ1-1; clone_size: -; cdr3_aa: CASSQSSGGENTEAFF; cdr3_nt: TGTGCCAGCAGCCAATCATCCGGGGGAGAGAACACTGAAGCTTTCTTT
v_call: TRBV29-1; d_call: TRBD1; j_call: TRBJ2-7; clone_size: -; cdr3_aa: CSVSGTGVFYEQYF; cdr3_nt: TGCAGCGTTTCCGGGACAGGGGTCTTCTACGAGCAGTACTTC
v_call: TRBV19; d_call: -; j_call: TRBJ1-5; clone_size: few; cdr3_aa: CASSQGFGQPQHF; cdr3_nt: TGTGCCAGTAGTCAGGGTTTCGGGCAGCCCCAGCATTTT
v_call: TRBV28; d_call: -; j_call: TRBJ1-3; clone_size: -; cdr3_aa: CASSPTGTAISGNTIYF; cdr3_nt: TGTGCCAGCAGCCCAACCGGGACGGCGATCTCTGGAAACACCATATATTTT